This TCR beta chain was sequenced for a study of cytomegalovirus exposure and HLA in healthy donors. The junction had 5 bases not matched to a gene; V was cut back by 7 bases and J by 8 bases. Germline loops: CDR1 LNHDA, CDR2 SQIVND (reference sequence). The CDR3 spans 13 residues. This clone showed up just a few times. This table comes from immunoSEQ multiplex PCR, and its TCRdb copy is limited to in-frame clones, with some not included. The data contain about 140,000 clones, over 80% of them seen just once; the ten biggest clones take up about 4.9%. The clonotype was recovered from a man between 18 and 29 years old in good health and CMV-seropositive. The material sequenced was PBMCs. The V and J genes are TRBV19 and TRBJ2-1, with TRBD1 identical over 10 bases. CDR3 in amino acids: CASIRQGADEQFF. CDR3 DNA sequence: TGTGCCAGTATCAGACAGGGGGCAGATGAGCAGTTCTTC. Full variable domain (missing parts from reference TRBV19 and TRBJ2-1): DGGITQSPKYLFRKEGQNVTLSCEQNLNHDAMYWYRQDPGQGLRLIYYSQIVNDFQKGDIAEGYSVSREKKESFPLTVTSAQKNPTAFYLCASIRQGADEQFFGPGTRLTVL.